This T cell receptor (beta chain) was sequenced for a study of siplizumab effects on memory and regulatory T cells. Study-level findings and limits: Siplizumab conditions gave an average of approximately 70% Treg-derived mappable alloreactive CD4+ clones, versus 26.9% for controls.

Assays were performed on roughly 94,000 TCR templates per sample. Sequencing was performed with immunoSEQ multiplex PCR; in TCRdb, only in-frame clones are kept and a portion is missing. In the table there are tens of thousands of clones, approximately 93% of which are singletons. With respect to this clone: The target antigen is unknown.

V lost 0 bases and J lost 1, with 16 bases in between. The CDR3 is made up of 18 amino acids. Germline V CDR1 and CDR2: MRHNA, SNTAGT. The TCR comes from a human donor in good health. The chain carries TRBV6-4 and TRBJ2-1, with D perhaps matching TRBD2 (6 bases). Sequencing was done on a sample of CD8+ T cells sorted from blood. CDR3 nucleotide sequence: TGTGCCAGCAGTGACTCTCCGGCAGGAGGGGTATCCTACAATGAGCAGTTCTTC. This encodes CASSDSPAGGVSYNEQFF.